This TCR beta chain comes out of a study of T cell repertoires in cytomegalovirus infection. About the research overall: Carrying CMV and the relevant HLA type showed in public TCR beta signatures.

The germline V gene encodes CDR1 SGHAT and CDR2 FQDESV (reference sequence). This CDR3 has 17 amino acids. V shed 5 bases and J shed 0 bases, with 14 bases lying between them. A single record per CDR3 protein comes from TCRdb applying MiXCR to the reads. Among approximately 990,000 distinct CDR3 sequences listed, roughly 30% were seen once. With respect to this clonotype: Its target is not known.

The rearrangement joins TRBV11-1 to TRBJ1-6, with D unclear. This specimen was cultured CD8+ T cells from PBMCs, taken from culture after CMV antigen stimulation. The origin of this receptor is a human donor in good health (CMV status not recorded). Some clones in this sample may be carry-over from other donors' samples. The CDR3 coding sequence is TGTGCCAGCAGCCCAGGACTCATCAGCTCCTATAATTCACCCCTCCACTTT. Protein: CASSPGLISSYNSPLHF. Using reference TRBV11-1 and TRBJ1-6 for the parts outside the CDR3, the full variable domain is EAEVAQSPRYKITEKSQAVAFWCDPISGHATLYWYRQILGQGPELLVQFQDESVVDDSQLPKDRFSAERLKGVDSTLKIQPAELGDSAMYLCASSPGLISSYNSPLHFGNGTRLTVT.